The 28 T cell receptor beta chains presented below share a single source sample, sequenced in a study of vaccination and CD4 T cells after COVID-19. The antigens for these receptors are not known. Cultured CD4+ T cell DNA was sequenced using the Oncomine TCR Beta short-read assay. Genomic DNA was taken out of cultured CD4+ T cells by extraction. Each CDR3 protein is one row after TCRdb ran MiXCR on the PCR reads. The data hold 7,500 to 10,000 distinct CDR3 sequences, with roughly 28% observed a single time. Treatment reported: approximately nine-day PBMC culture with coronavirus spike peptide pools or control peptides (ViraFEST assay). Gathering of the CD4+ T cells, from the unexposed donor, took place before the COVID-19 pandemic (2011-2018). Sequenced: CD4+ T cells from blood, cultured in vitro. The source of these receptors is a human donor in good health.

Within the sample, this clonotype is medium-sized. The rearrangement uses TRBV7-2 and TRBJ1-5; perhaps TRBD1 as D (6 bases). V was pared by 5 bases and J by 5 bases, with 19 bases between. In germline, CDR1 is SGHTA, CDR2 FQGNSA. CDR3 length: 16 amino acids. CDR3 bases: TGTGCCAGCAGCGAATTTCAGGGGCTGGGTGATCAGCCCCAGCATTTT. Its translation: CASSEFQGLGDQPQHF.

The V and J genes are TRBV19 and TRBJ2-7; 7 nucleotides agree with TRBD1. Germline loops: CDR1 LNHDA, CDR2 SQIVND (reference sequence). The CDR3 is 12 amino acids. The V segment lost 5 bases and the J segment 6 bases; nucleotides outside the gene matches: 4. The CDR3 region is CASSLHRGEQYF. Written as DNA, the CDR3 is TGTGCCAGTAGTCTTCACAGGGGCGAGCAGTACTTC.

J is TRBJ2-3 and V is TRBV19; no clear D. Germline V gene sequence: CDR1 LNHDA, CDR2 SQIVND (reference sequence). The CDR3 is made up of 13 amino acids. V dropped 7 bases and J dropped 1 base, with 9 bases sitting between them. CDR3 protein: CASTGWGTDTQYF. As DNA, the CDR3 is TGTGCCAGTACAGGATGGGGCACAGATACGCAGTATTTT. Together with reference TRBV19 and TRBJ2-3, the CDR3 gives the full variable domain: DGGITQSPKYLFRKEGQNVTLSCEQNLNHDAMYWYRQDPGQGLRLIYYSQIVNDFQKGDIAEGYSVSREKKESFPLTVTSAQKNPTAFYLCASTGWGTDTQYFGPGTRLTVL.

This clonotype was picked up a small number of times. V gene TRBV7-3 combines with J gene TRBJ1-2; 7 nucleotides agree with TRBD1. The J segment lost 2 bases and the V segment lost 5 bases, leaving 8 bases of the junction unmatched. Per the germline V gene, CDR1 is SGHTA and CDR2 is FQGTGA. CDR3 size: 15 residues. CDR3 region: CASSPAPTGNYGYTF. For the CDR3, the DNA is TGTGCCAGCAGCCCAGCCCCGACAGGGAACTATGGCTACACCTTC.

The table lists this clonotype with a few counts. V and J are TRBV6-2 or TRBV6-3 and TRBJ2-3; 8 bases map to TRBD2. Germline CDR1 is MNHEY and CDR2 is SVGEGT. Unmatched junction bases numbered 10, after V lost 8 bases and J lost 3 bases. The CDR3 spans 15 residues. Written as DNA, the CDR3 is TGTGCCAGCTCCGACCTGGGACTAGGAACAGATACGCAGTATTTT. It specifies CASSDLGLGTDTQYF.

This clonotype was seen a handful of times. This rearrangement joins TRBV20-1 to TRBJ2-7, with TRBD1 matching 9 bases. The CDR3 runs 14 residues. V trimming: 6 bases; J trimming: 6 bases; junction bases outside the gene matches: 12. CDR1 DFQATT and CDR2 SNEGSKA come from the germline V gene (reference sequence). CDR3 sequence reads: CSAIGQGPFSEQYF. CDR3 sequence (DNA): TGCAGTGCCATCGGACAGGGGCCGTTTTCCGAGCAGTACTTC.

This chain links TRBV10-1 with TRBJ2-1, with 13 bases aligning to TRBD2. Trimming removed 8 bases from V and 7 bases from J; junction bases left unmatched: 8. The CDR3 is 15 residues long. Germline values: CDR1 WNHNN, CDR2 SYGVQD (reference sequence). This chain's CDR3 is CASGPQGLAGNEQFF. DNA for the CDR3: TGCGCCAGCGGGCCTCAGGGACTAGCGGGGAATGAGCAGTTCTTC.

There are a few counts of this clonotype. The chain combines TRBV10-3 with TRBJ1-2; D is uncertain. Germline V lookup: CDR1 ENHRY, CDR2 SYGVKD. V was clipped by 8 bases and J by 2 bases, with 9 bases between them. This CDR3 region has 12 residues. CDR3 DNA: TGTGCCATCGATGGGCAGAACTATGGCTACACCTTC. As protein: CAIDGQNYGYTF.

The genes are TRBV5-5 and TRBJ1-1; possible D gene TRBD1, 5 bases. The V end was cut by 1 base, the J end by 4 bases, with 14 bases between. The CDR3 extends over 15 amino acids. CDR1 is SGHKS, CDR2 YYEKEE, per germline (reference sequence). The CDR3 loop reads CASSLLRGGGTEAFF. The CDR3, as DNA: TGTGCCAGCAGCTTGCTCCGAGGTGGGGGCACTGAAGCTTTCTTT.

This clonotype was picked up a small number of times. This rearrangement joins TRBV6-5 to TRBJ1-2; D unclear. This CDR3 has 14 amino acids. Per germline, CDR1 MNHEY and CDR2 SVGAGI. Between the trimmed V and J ends, which lost 4 bases and 4 bases, there was a span of 13 bases. Here the CDR3 DNA reads TGTGCCAGCAGTTTCCGGGAACCTCCCTATGGCTACACCTTC. It encodes CASSFREPPYGYTF.

This clonotype was seen only a few times. This chain links TRBV2 with TRBJ1-1; D call uncertain. V was cut by 5 bases and J by 1 base, with 2 bases left in between. The CDR3 is 11 residues long. Germline V gene lookup returns CDR1 SNHLY and CDR2 FYNNEI. CDR3 bases: TGTGCCAGCAGTCGGAACACTGAAGCTTTCTTT. This codes for CASSRNTEAFF.

This clonotype was detected a few times. This chain joins TRBV7-2 and TRBJ2-5; D ambiguous. The germline CDR1 and CDR2 sequences are SGHTA and FQGNSA. CDR3 length equals 12 residues. Trimming cost V 5 bases and J 5 bases, with 9 bases left between them. CDR3 nucleotide sequence: TGTGCCAGCAGCCTCGCCAGGGAGACCCAGTACTTC. It is translated as CASSLARETQYF.

V and J are TRBV11-3 and TRBJ2-2, with 11 positions matching TRBD1. Germline-derived CDR1 and CDR2 are SGHNT and YENEEA. Unmatched junction bases numbered 4, after V lost 4 bases and J lost 6 bases. The CDR3 sequence is 15 residues long. Here the CDR3 reads CASSSGQGAAGELFF. CDR3 nucleotides: TGTGCCAGCAGCTCCGGACAGGGGGCAGCCGGGGAGCTGTTTTTT. Using reference TRBV11-3 and TRBJ2-2 for the parts outside the CDR3, the full variable domain is EAGVVQSPRYKIIEKKQPVAFWCNPISGHNTLYWYLQNLGQGPELLIRYENEEAVDDSQLPKDRFSAERLKGVDSTLKIQPAELGDSAVYLCASSSGQGAAGELFFGEGSRLTVL.

This clonotype was seen only a few times. The chain recombines TRBV24-1 with TRBJ1-1; 8 bases line up with TRBD1. The germline CDR1 and CDR2 sequences are KGHDR and SFDVKD. The trim removed 9 bases at V and 4 bases at J, leaving 9 bases unmatched. The CDR3 has 14 residues. As DNA, the CDR3 is TGTGCCACCCGAGGACAGGGTACGGGCACTGAAGCTTTCTTT. This encodes CATRGQGTGTEAFF.

The chain couples TRBV18 to TRBJ1-1, with unresolved D. The CDR3 extends over 15 amino acids. Germline CDR1 is KGHSH and CDR2 is LQKENI. Deletions cut 1 base from V and 0 bases from J, with 9 bases between. The CDR3 DNA reads as TGTGCCAGCTCACCACTTCCTCTCGTGAACACTGAAGCTTTCTTT. This encodes CASSPLPLVNTEAFF.

In nucleotides, the CDR3 is TGTGCCACGAGACGAGGGGCGGGGTCCTACAATGAGCAGTTCTTC. Protein sequence: CATRRGAGSYNEQFF. The J gene is TRBJ2-1, the V gene TRBV15, with a weak D call TRBD2 (6 bases). Deletions cut 9 bases from V and 1 base from J, with 16 bases between. Per the germline V gene, CDR1 is LNHNV and CDR2 is YYDKDF (reference sequence). The CDR3 sequence is 15 residues long.

This clonotype was recorded a few times. The junction differs from germline at one of its ends, possibly a read error. The J gene is TRBJ2-5, the V gene TRBV7-7, with 7 bases aligning to TRBD1. The CDR3 is 15 residues long. CDR1 is SSHAT, CDR2 FNYEAQ, per germline (reference sequence). CDR3 sequence (DNA): TGTGCTAGCAGTCGAGGACAGGCACCACAAGAGACCCAGTACTTC. It translates to CASSRGQAPQETQYF.

The chain carries TRBV27 and TRBJ1-5, with D unresolved. The CDR3 consists of 13 residues. The ends were cut back, 5 bases at V and 4 bases at J, with 9 bases in the middle. Germline V gene data show CDR1 as MNHEY and CDR2 as SMNVEV (reference sequence). CDR3 in amino acids: CASSTLGNQPQHF. The CDR3 DNA sequence: TGTGCCAGCAGTACTCTAGGGAATCAGCCCCAGCATTTT.

This clonotype was recorded a few times. CDR3 region: CASSIQANTEAFF. CDR3 sequence (DNA): TGTGCCAGCAGTATCCAGGCCAACACTGAAGCTTTCTTT. V and J are TRBV28 and TRBJ1-1; no reliable D call. This CDR3 comprises 13 residues. Germline V gene data show CDR1 as MDHEN and CDR2 as SYDVKM. V was trimmed by 5 bases and J by 2 bases, leaving 9 bases between them.

The chain is built from TRBV18 and TRBJ1-3; 7 positions match TRBD1. CDR1 and CDR2 from the germline V gene are KGHSH and LQKENI. Trimming removed 2 bases from V and 0 bases from J; junction bases left unmatched: 4. The CDR3 has 16 amino acids. In DNA form, the CDR3 reads TGTGCCAGCTCACCAGGACAGGCTGGCTCTGGAAACACCATATATTTT. Its translation is CASSPGQAGSGNTIYF.

The chain carries TRBV7-9 and TRBJ2-1; D unclear. Trimming shortened V by 5 bases and J by 2 bases, and 13 bases separated the two germline ends. The CDR3 contains 15 residues. In germline, CDR1 is SEHNR, CDR2 FQNEAQ (reference sequence). CDR3 sequence: CASSQGGRTYNEQFF. As DNA, the CDR3 is TGTGCCAGCAGCCAAGGTGGAAGGACCTACAATGAGCAGTTCTTC.

A few counts support this clonotype. The chain joins TRBV7-2 to TRBJ1-1; 7 nucleotides agree with TRBD1. Germline V lookup: CDR1 SGHTA, CDR2 FQGNSA. The CDR3 loop spans 14 amino acids. After removal of 6 bases from V and 4 bases from J, the junction contained 8 bases not matched to a gene. This chain's CDR3 is CASSYRGLVTEAFF. In DNA form, the CDR3 reads TGTGCCAGCAGTTATAGGGGGCTGGTCACTGAAGCTTTCTTT.

The V call is TRBV5-6, the J call TRBJ2-5; TRBD1 agrees at 7 bases. Trimming removed 4 bases from V and 5 bases from J; junction bases left unmatched: 5. Germline CDR1 reads SGHDT; CDR2 reads YYEEEE. The CDR3 is made up of 13 amino acids. CDR3 sequence (DNA): TGTGCCAGCAGCAGGACAGGTTTCGAGACCCAGTACTTC. Encoded protein: CASSRTGFETQYF.

The V and J genes are TRBV6-2 or TRBV6-3 and TRBJ2-5; 9 nucleotides align to TRBD2. Germline CDR1 MNHEY, CDR2 SVGEGT. The CDR3 is 17 residues long. Germline trimming cut 7 bases from V and 5 bases from J; bases unmatched to any gene: 17. The CDR3 here is CASTPTKAREGHETQYF. The CDR3 DNA reads TGTGCCAGCACCCCGACGAAGGCGCGGGAGGGCCACGAGACCCAGTACTTC.

This clonotype was seen a handful of times. The chain has TRBV20-1 and TRBJ2-7, with 10 bases matching TRBD2. The CDR3 length is 15 residues. The germline gives CDR1 DFQATT, CDR2 SNEGSKA (reference sequence). After removal of 4 bases from V and 7 bases from J, the junction contained 13 bases not matched to a gene. The CDR3 here is CSATEKLAGFQEQYF. The CDR3 nucleotides read TGCAGTGCTACTGAAAAACTAGCGGGATTTCAAGAGCAGTACTTC.

This clonotype appeared a few times. The chain couples TRBV28 to TRBJ2-7; 12 bases line up with TRBD2. V dropped 5 bases and J dropped 1; count of bases not matched to a gene: 6. The length of the CDR3 is 16 residues. Germline V gives CDR1 MDHEN, CDR2 SYDVKM. CDR3 in DNA: TGTGCCAGCAGTAGCTCCGGGACTAGCGGGTCCTACGAGCAGTACTTC. Its protein product is CASSSSGTSGSYEQYF. The full variable domain, rest sourced from reference TRBV28 and TRBJ2-7, is DVKVTQSSRYLVKRTGEKVFLECVQDMDHENMFWYRQDPGLGLRLIYFSYDVKMKEKGDIPEGYSVSREKKERFSLILESASTNQTSMYLCASSSSGTSGSYEQYFGPGTRLTVT.

The CDR3 nucleotides are TGTGCCAGCAGCTTGTTCGGTATCGAGGGGTCAGGCTACACCTTC. Translating it yields CASSLFGIEGSGYTF. V usage is TRBV5-4 and J usage is TRBJ1-2; D may be TRBD1 (5 bases). Germline V gene lookup returns CDR1 SGHNT and CDR2 YYREEE (reference sequence). The CDR3 is 15 amino acids. V dropped 1 base and J dropped 8 bases, with 18 bases sitting between them.

The chain is built from TRBV6-1 and TRBJ2-3; D is unclear. The V and J ends lost 3 bases and 0 bases respectively, with 4 bases between them. CDR1 is MNHNS, CDR2 SASEGT, per germline. This CDR3 region has 13 residues. The CDR3 sequence is CASSDHSTDTQYF. DNA for the CDR3: TGTGCCAGCAGTGACCATAGCACAGATACGCAGTATTTT.